Below are 32 T cell receptor beta chains sequenced from a single sample in a study of T cells in Graves' hyperthyroidism and ophthalmopathy. The investigators amplified TCR beta CDR3 regions from RNA transcripts. The TCR CDR3 was amplified in a first-round RT-PCR using the HTBI primer set. TCRdb independently ran MiXCR on the multiplex PCR reads; one entry per CDR3 protein. The sample gives hundreds of thousands of distinct CDR3 sequences, around 15% of which show up once; roughly 13% is in the top ten. The sample taken for sequencing was blood. The receptor source for this set is a woman between 35 and 50 years old with Graves' hyperthyroidism.

This clonotype was seen a handful of times. The chain employs TRBV9 and TRBJ1-6; unclear D gene. Germline CDR1 and CDR2: SGDLS and YYNGEE. Trimming shortened V by 0 bases and J by 10 bases, and 8 bases separated the two germline ends. CDR3 size: 13 residues. CDR3 bases: TGTGCCAGCAGCGTAGGAGGTGGCTCACCCCTCCACTTT. The encoded protein is CASSVGGGSPLHF.

This chain connects TRBV2 to TRBJ1-4; 7 nucleotides match TRBD1. V lost 2 bases, J lost 4 bases, and 1 base stayed unmatched. Germline-derived CDR1 and CDR2 are SNHLY and FYNNEI. This CDR3 is 14 amino acids long. The CDR3 DNA sequence: TGTGCCAGCAGTGAACAGGGGGGTAATGAAAAACTGTTTTTT. This encodes CASSEQGGNEKLFF.

This clonotype was detected a few times. The chain carries TRBV4-3 and TRBJ1-1, with no clear D. The germline V gene has CDR1 LGHNA and CDR2 YSLEER. The CDR3 totals 15 residues. V lost 0 bases and J lost 3, with 11 bases in between. CDR3 in DNA: TGCGCCAGCAGCCAAGATCATGAAGGGTACACTGAAGCTTTCTTT. Translation: CASSQDHEGYTEAFF.

J is TRBJ2-2 and V is TRBV7-8, with D tentatively TRBD2 (6 bases). CDR1 is SGHVS, CDR2 FQNEAQ, per germline. There are 14 residues in the CDR3. Trimming cost V 1 base and J 9 bases, with 12 bases left between them. CDR3 sequence reads: CASSLEAGSRELFF. In nucleotides, the CDR3 is TGTGCCAGCAGCTTAGAGGCGGGAAGTCGGGAGCTGTTTTTT.

This clonotype was detected ten times or more. The rearrangement links TRBV5-1 to TRBJ2-2; 7 bases align to TRBD2. The J segment lost 4 bases and the V segment lost 0 bases, leaving 6 bases of the junction unmatched. Germline loops: CDR1 SGHRS, CDR2 YFSETQ. This CDR3 is 16 amino acids long. The CDR3 coding sequence is TGCGCCAGCAGCTTGGTCGGACTAGAAGTCACCGGGGAGCTGTTTTTT. It translates to CASSLVGLEVTGELFF.

This clonotype has a handful of counts. This chain links TRBV4-1 with TRBJ2-7; no firm D call. V lost 1 base and J 6 bases, leaving 16 bases between the germline ends. Germline V CDR1 and CDR2: MGHRA, YSYEKL. The CDR3 has 15 amino acids. This chain's CDR3 is CASSQAPGFPGEQYF. CDR3 DNA sequence: TGCGCCAGCAGCCAAGCCCCGGGTTTCCCCGGCGAGCAGTACTTC.

The genes are TRBV10-1 and TRBJ2-2, with unresolved D. From germline, CDR1 is WNHNN and CDR2 SYGVQD (reference sequence). The CDR3 runs to 19 residues. Trimming cost V 3 bases and J 2 bases, with 22 bases left between them. The CDR3: CASSESKEPNETNTGELFF. CDR3 coding DNA: TGCGCCAGCAGTGAATCAAAAGAGCCGAACGAGACAAACACCGGGGAGCTGTTTTTT.

This clonotype appeared many times. The genes are TRBV28 and TRBJ1-4; D possibly corresponds to TRBD1 (5 bases). CDR3 length equals 14 residues. CDR1 is MDHEN and CDR2 is SYDVKM in the germline V gene. Trimming shortened V by 8 bases and J by 8 bases, and 18 bases separated the two germline ends. CDR3 in amino acids: CASALKGSGEKLFF. CDR3 bases: TGTGCCAGCGCCCTTAAGGGGAGTGGGGAAAAACTGTTTTTT.

The chain couples TRBV6-1 to TRBJ2-3; the D is unclear. Per germline, CDR1 MNHNS and CDR2 SASEGT. V lost 7 bases and J lost 9, with 14 bases in between. The CDR3 is 12 residues long. CDR3 sequence reads: CASKSPLGTQYF. In nucleotides, the CDR3 is TGTGCCAGCAAATCCCCTCTGGGGACGCAGTATTTT.

V and J are TRBV14 and TRBJ2-2, with 8 nucleotides matching TRBD1. The V and J ends lost 3 bases and 7 bases, in that order; junction bases with no gene match: 7. From germline, CDR1 is SGHDN and CDR2 FVKESK. The CDR3 is 15 residues long. CDR3 coding DNA: TGTGCCAGCAGCCAGTTGGACAGGGCGGGCGGGGAGCTGTTTTTT. It encodes CASSQLDRAGGELFF.

The table lists this clonotype with many counts. The chain carries TRBV18 and TRBJ1-4; D may be TRBD1 (5 bases). Germline CDR1 reads KGHSH; CDR2 reads LQKENI. The CDR3 totals 13 residues. Trimming took 8 bases from V and 6 from J, leaving 13 bases between them. The chain's CDR3 is CASQETGDEKLFF. As DNA, the CDR3 is TGTGCCAGCCAAGAGACGGGGGATGAAAAACTGTTTTTT.

The rearrangement joins TRBV12-3 or TRBV12-4 to TRBJ1-3; 7 bases align to TRBD1. CDR3 length: 14 amino acids. V gave up 6 bases and J gave up 4 bases; unmatched junction bases: 6. CDR3 nucleotide sequence: TGTGCCAGCAGACTAGGGGGACAGGGAAACACCATATATTTT. Translation: CASRLGGQGNTIYF.

This clonotype was found many times. The CDR3 reads CASSYRLSSRGNTQYF. As DNA, the CDR3 is TGTGCCAGCAGTTACCGCCTAAGCAGCCGGGGGAATACGCAGTATTTT. This chain links TRBV6-5 with TRBJ2-3; D possibly corresponds to TRBD2 (6 bases). V was trimmed by 2 bases and J by 7 bases, leaving 19 bases between them. Germline V gene data show CDR1 as MNHEY and CDR2 as SVGAGI. This CDR3 comprises 16 residues.

At least ten counts were recorded for this clonotype. V gene TRBV5-1 combines with J gene TRBJ2-7, with TRBD2 matching 7 bases. V lost 2 bases and J lost 1; bases outside the gene matches: 6. Germline lookup yields CDR1 SGHRS and CDR2 YFSETQ. This CDR3 comprises 15 residues. For the CDR3, the DNA is TGCGCCAGCAGCTTCGATCTAGCGGCTTCCTACGAGCAGTACTTC. This gives the protein CASSFDLAASYEQYF.

At least ten counts were recorded for this clonotype. The chain combines TRBV9 with TRBJ2-7; TRBD1 agrees at 8 bases. The trim removed 4 bases at V and 2 bases at J, leaving 5 bases unmatched. There are 14 residues in the CDR3. CDR1 and CDR2 (germline): SGDLS, YYNGEE. As DNA, the CDR3 is TGTGCCAGCAGCCCGGGACAGGACCCCTACGAGCAGTACTTC. Protein product: CASSPGQDPYEQYF. Variable domain in full (rest from reference TRBV9 and TRBJ2-7): DSGVTQTPKHLITATGQRVTLRCSPRSGDLSVYWYQQSLDQGLQFLIQYYNGEERAKGNILERFSAQQFPDLHSELNLSSLELGDSALYFCASSPGQDPYEQYFGPGTRLTVT.

The J gene is TRBJ2-3, the V gene TRBV20-1; D tentatively reads TRBD1 or TRBD2 (5 bases each). Trimming stripped 2 bases from V and 8 bases from J, with 8 bases between. The germline CDR1 and CDR2 sequences are DFQATT and SNEGSKA (reference sequence). The CDR3 loop spans 11 amino acids. The CDR3 loop is CSARFGGTQYF. As DNA, the CDR3 is TGCAGTGCTAGATTTGGGGGTACGCAGTATTTT.

This clonotype showed up many times. The chain couples TRBV6-1 to TRBJ1-1, with 10 bases that match TRBD1. Germline values: CDR1 MNHNS, CDR2 SASEGT. The CDR3 spans 15 residues. With V trimmed by 5 bases and J by 5 bases, 8 bases remained unmatched. The CDR3 DNA reads TGTGCCAGCAGTCGCAGGACAGGGGGGGGAACTGAAGCTTTCTTT. Translating it yields CASSRRTGGGTEAFF.

The gene calls are TRBV29-1 and TRBJ2-4, with D unclear. The ends were cut back, 0 bases at V and 1 base at J, with 10 bases in the middle. Per the germline V gene, CDR1 is SQVTM and CDR2 is ANQGSEA. CDR3 size: 15 residues. DNA for the CDR3: TGCAGCGTTGAAGAGGGTTCGACGGCCAAAAACATTCAGTACTTC. It encodes CSVEEGSTAKNIQYF.

This clonotype was seen ten or more times. The rearrangement links TRBV2 to TRBJ1-6, with D maybe TRBD1 (6 bases). The V end was cut by 7 bases, the J end by 3 bases, with 10 bases between. The germline V gene has CDR1 SNHLY and CDR2 FYNNEI. The CDR3 runs to 14 residues. This chain's CDR3 is CASNRDNYNSPLHF. DNA for the CDR3: TGTGCCAGCAACCGGGACAACTATAATTCACCCCTCCACTTT.

The chain couples TRBV12-3 or TRBV12-4 to TRBJ2-6; 11 nucleotides line up with TRBD2. The ends lost 5 bases at V and 3 bases at J; junction bases unmatched: 3. The length of the CDR3 is 16 residues. This CDR3 is CASSQLAGVGANVLTF. CDR3 sequence (DNA): TGTGCCAGCAGTCAACTAGCGGGAGTTGGGGCCAACGTCCTGACTTTC.

This clonotype was observed at least ten times. The J gene is TRBJ2-5, the V gene TRBV7-9, with 13 bases matching TRBD2. Unmatched junction bases numbered 13, after V lost 4 bases and J lost 2 bases. CDR1 and CDR2 from the germline V gene are SEHNR and FQNEAQ (reference sequence). CDR3 size: 19 residues. The CDR3 reads CASSSIPGLAGYLQETQYF. CDR3 coding DNA: TGTGCCAGCAGCTCTATACCGGGACTAGCGGGATATCTTCAAGAGACCCAGTACTTC.

J is TRBJ2-1 and V is TRBV19; 9 nucleotides align to TRBD2. Per germline, CDR1 LNHDA and CDR2 SQIVND (reference sequence). Trimming took 7 bases from V and 4 from J; bases not matched to a gene: 8. CDR3 size: 15 residues. The CDR3 sequence: CASTPVAGVYNEQFF. The CDR3 DNA follows: TGTGCCAGTACCCCGGTAGCGGGGGTATACAATGAGCAGTTCTTC. Combining the CDR3 with reference TRBV19 and TRBJ2-1 gives the whole variable domain DGGITQSPKYLFRKEGQNVTLSCEQNLNHDAMYWYRQDPGQGLRLIYYSQIVNDFQKGDIAEGYSVSREKKESFPLTVTSAQKNPTAFYLCASTPVAGVYNEQFFGPGTRLTVL.

This clonotype was counted only a few times. The gene calls are TRBV15 and TRBJ2-1; TRBD2 might be the D (5 bases). V lost 5 bases, J lost 0 bases, and 14 bases lay in between. The CDR3 is 16 amino acids. Germline V gives CDR1 LNHNV, CDR2 YYDKDF (reference sequence). CDR3 in amino acids: CATSPTRSGSYNEQFF. The CDR3 region has the DNA TGTGCCACCAGCCCTACACGGAGCGGCTCCTACAATGAGCAGTTCTTC. Full variable domain (outside the CDR3, taken from reference TRBV15 and TRBJ2-1): DAMVIQNPRYQVTQFGKPVTLSCSQTLNHNVMYWYQQKSSQAPKLLFHYYDKDFNNEADTPDNFQSRRPNTSFCFLDIRSPGLGDTAMYLCATSPTRSGSYNEQFFGPGTRLTVL.

This clonotype has more than one count but fewer than ten. V usage is TRBV5-6 and J usage is TRBJ2-2, with unresolved D. The CDR3 length is 14 residues. V was pared by 3 bases and J by 4 bases, with 10 bases between. In germline, CDR1 is SGHDT, CDR2 YYEEEE. The CDR3: CASSWLVGTGELFF. The DNA for the CDR3 is TGTGCCAGCAGCTGGCTGGTGGGCACCGGGGAGCTGTTTTTT.

This clonotype was picked up a small number of times. The V and J genes are TRBV20-1 and TRBJ1-6; D possibly corresponds to TRBD1 (5 bases). The CDR3 length is 14 residues. Germline CDR1 reads DFQATT; CDR2 reads SNEGSKA (reference sequence). Trimming shortened V by 6 bases and J by 5 bases, and 14 bases separated the two germline ends. The CDR3 region has the DNA TGCAGTGCACCGGACAATACTAATAATTCACCCCTCCACTTT. It specifies CSAPDNTNNSPLHF.

This clonotype has just a few counts. The chain links TRBV27 to TRBJ1-1, with D maybe TRBD1 (6 bases). The CDR3 extends over 14 amino acids. Per germline, CDR1 MNHEY and CDR2 SMNVEV (reference sequence). Trimming took 5 bases from V and 3 from J, leaving 13 bases between them. Here the CDR3 reads CASSPGRGHTEAFF. DNA of the CDR3: TGTGCCAGCAGTCCGGGACGGGGGCACACTGAAGCTTTCTTT.

There are many counts of this clonotype. CDR3 nucleotides: TGTGCCAGCAGTTTTTACGGGACAGAATCCTACGAGCAGTACTTC. It codes for CASSFYGTESYEQYF. The chain combines TRBV12-3 or TRBV12-4 with TRBJ2-7, with 7 nucleotides matching TRBD1. This CDR3 region has 15 residues. After removal of 3 bases from V and 1 base from J, the junction contained 6 bases not matched to a gene.

This clonotype has at least ten counts. The V gene is TRBV6-5, the J gene TRBJ2-7; 10 nucleotides align to TRBD2. Per the germline V gene, CDR1 is MNHEY and CDR2 is SVGAGI. Losses at the gene ends were 3 bases for V and 0 bases for J; bases not matched to a gene: 5. The CDR3 spans 16 residues. For the CDR3, the DNA is TGTGCCAGCAGTTATACCGGGACTAGCGACTCCTACGAGCAGTACTTC. This codes for CASSYTGTSDSYEQYF.

This clonotype was picked up many times. The rearrangement links TRBV5-5 to TRBJ1-4; 7 bases align to TRBD1. The germline V gene encodes CDR1 SGHKS and CDR2 YYEKEE (reference sequence). After removal of 6 bases from V and 5 bases from J, the junction contained 7 bases not matched to a gene. The CDR3 is 14 residues long. The CDR3 bases are TGTGCCAGCACCGGGGACAGCCTGAATGAAAAACTGTTTTTT. Amino acids: CASTGDSLNEKLFF.

There are many counts of this clonotype. The chain has TRBV7-6 and TRBJ2-1; 8 bases fit TRBD2. This CDR3 has 15 amino acids. Germline values: CDR1 SGHVS, CDR2 FNYEAQ. With V trimmed by 0 bases and J by 9 bases, 7 bases remained unmatched. This chain's CDR3 is CASSLASGNMGEQFF. DNA of the CDR3: TGTGCCAGCAGCTTAGCTAGCGGGAACATGGGTGAGCAGTTCTTC.

This clonotype was seen repeatedly, ten times or more. The chain has TRBV2 and TRBJ2-3, with 8 positions matching TRBD2. V was clipped by 3 bases and J by 4 bases; unmatched bases: 6. Germline CDR1 and CDR2: SNHLY and FYNNEI. The length of the CDR3 is 15 residues. The CDR3: CASSDSSGNADTQYF. CDR3 coding DNA: TGTGCCAGCAGTGATAGTAGCGGGAATGCAGATACGCAGTATTTT.

This clonotype was counted at least ten times. The chain is built from TRBV27 and TRBJ2-1, with 9 bases identical to TRBD1. There are 15 residues in the CDR3. The germline gives CDR1 MNHEY, CDR2 SMNVEV (reference sequence). V lost 1 base and J lost 6; bases outside the gene matches: 4. The CDR3: CASSLLGQGRNEQFF. Written as DNA, the CDR3 is TGTGCCAGCAGTTTATTGGGACAGGGTCGCAATGAGCAGTTCTTC.